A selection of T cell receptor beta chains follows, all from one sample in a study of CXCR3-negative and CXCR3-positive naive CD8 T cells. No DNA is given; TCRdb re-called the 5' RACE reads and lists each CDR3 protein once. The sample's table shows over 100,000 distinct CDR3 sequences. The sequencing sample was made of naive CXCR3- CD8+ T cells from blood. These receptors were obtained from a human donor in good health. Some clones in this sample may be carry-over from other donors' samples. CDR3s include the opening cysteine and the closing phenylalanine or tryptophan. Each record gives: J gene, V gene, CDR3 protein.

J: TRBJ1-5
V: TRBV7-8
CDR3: CASTPGGDGPQHF

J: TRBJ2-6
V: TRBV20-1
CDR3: CSAMDTAGANVLTF

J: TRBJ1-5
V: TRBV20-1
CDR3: CSARDLGSQYSNQPQHF

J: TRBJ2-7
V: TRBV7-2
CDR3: CASSLDAGTSLDEQYF

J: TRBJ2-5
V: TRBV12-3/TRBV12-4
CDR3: CASSPLGSQETQYF

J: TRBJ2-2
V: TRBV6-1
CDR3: CASSFRVTGELFF

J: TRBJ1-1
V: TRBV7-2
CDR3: CASSLMDTRGTEAFF

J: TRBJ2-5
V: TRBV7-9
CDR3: CASSIPKGSQETQYF

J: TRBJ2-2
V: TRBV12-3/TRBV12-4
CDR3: CASSLSGNSNTGELFF

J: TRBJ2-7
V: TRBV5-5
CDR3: CASSLHGPLLTYEQYF

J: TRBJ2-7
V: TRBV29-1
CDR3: CSVELTSPEPCEQYF

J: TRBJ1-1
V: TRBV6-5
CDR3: CASSLEQGLNTEAFF

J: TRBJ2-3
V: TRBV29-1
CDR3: CSGTSLDLPGVTDTQYF

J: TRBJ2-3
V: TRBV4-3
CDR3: CASSQGTGGLDTQYF

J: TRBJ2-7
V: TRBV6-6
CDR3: CASSPRYSYEQYF

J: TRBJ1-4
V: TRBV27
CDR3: CASSRAVATNEKLFF

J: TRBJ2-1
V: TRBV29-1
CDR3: CSVEERGERDEQFF

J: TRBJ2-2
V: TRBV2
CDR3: CASRRASDGGELFF

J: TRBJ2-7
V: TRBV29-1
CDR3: CSATDRFYEQYF

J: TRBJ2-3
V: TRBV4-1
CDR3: CASSLSLVTEDTQYF

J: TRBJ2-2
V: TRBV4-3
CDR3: CASSLGWGKSTGELFF

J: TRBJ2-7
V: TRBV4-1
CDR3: CASSHNAMEQYF